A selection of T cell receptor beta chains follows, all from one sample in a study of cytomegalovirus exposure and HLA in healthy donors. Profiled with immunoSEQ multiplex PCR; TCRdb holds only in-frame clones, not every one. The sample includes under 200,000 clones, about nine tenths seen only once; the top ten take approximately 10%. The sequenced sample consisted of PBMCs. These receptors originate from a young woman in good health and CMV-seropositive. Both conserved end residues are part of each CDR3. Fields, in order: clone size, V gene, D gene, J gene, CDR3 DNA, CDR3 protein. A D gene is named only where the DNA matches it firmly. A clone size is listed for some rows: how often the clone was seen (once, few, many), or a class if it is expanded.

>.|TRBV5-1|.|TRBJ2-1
TGCGCCAGCAGCTTGCAGGGGCCGAATGAGCAGTTCTTC
CASSLQGPNEQFF
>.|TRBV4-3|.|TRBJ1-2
TGCGCCAGCAGCCAAGACAGGCGGGGGGCCGTCTATGGCTACACCTTC
CASSQDRRGAVYGYTF
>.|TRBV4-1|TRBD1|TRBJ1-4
TGCGCCAGCAGCCAAGAGGTAGGGGGCGGGCCGGTGGAACTGTTTTTT
CASSQEVGGGPVELFF
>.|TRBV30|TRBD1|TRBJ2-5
TGTGCCTGGAGTGGTCACAGGGGCCAAGAGACCCAGTACTTC
CAWSGHRGQETQYF
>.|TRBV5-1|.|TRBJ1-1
TGCGCCAGCAGCCCTCGAGGGAACACTGAAGCTTTCTTT
CASSPRGNTEAFF
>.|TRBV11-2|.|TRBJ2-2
TGTGCCAGCAGCTTAGATCCAGGGGGTGTTAGCGGTCTGAACACCGGGGAGCTGTTTTTT
CASSLDPGGVSGLNTGELFF
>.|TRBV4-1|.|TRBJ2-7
TGCGCCAGCAGCCCCAACAGGGGGGGCTCCTACGAGCAGTACTTC
CASSPNRGGSYEQYF
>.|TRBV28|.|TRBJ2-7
TGTGCCAGCAGCCCCACGGCGGGCTCCTACGAGCAGTACTTC
CASSPTAGSYEQYF
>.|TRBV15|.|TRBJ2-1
TGTGCCACCAGCACGAGAGCGGAATCCTACAATGAGCAGTTCTTC
CATSTRAESYNEQFF
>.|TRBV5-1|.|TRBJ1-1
TGCGCCAGCAGCTTGGCCAGTCTGATAATGAACACTGAAGCTTTCTTT
CASSLASLIMNTEAFF
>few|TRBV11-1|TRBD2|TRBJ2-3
TGTGCCAGCAGCTTAATGGCGGGAGAAGGAGATACGCAGTATTTT
CASSLMAGEGDTQYF
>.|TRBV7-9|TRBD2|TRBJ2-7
TGTGCCAGCAGCCGGACTAGCGGGAGATACGAGCAGTACTTC
CASSRTSGRYEQYF
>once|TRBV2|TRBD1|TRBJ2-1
TGTGCCAGCAGGTCCGGGACAGGGGTTATAAATGAGCAGTTCTTC
CASRSGTGVINEQFF
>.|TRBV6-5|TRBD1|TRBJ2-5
TGTGCCAGCAGCAGGGACAGCCTACAAGAGACCCAGTACTTC
CASSRDSLQETQYF
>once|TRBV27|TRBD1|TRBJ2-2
TGTGCCAGCAGTTTGTCGACAGGGGAAACCGGGGAGCTGTTTTTT
CASSLSTGETGELFF
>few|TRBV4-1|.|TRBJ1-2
TGCGCCAGCAGCCAATTGACAGCGTCGCTCTATGGCTACACCTTC
CASSQLTASLYGYTF
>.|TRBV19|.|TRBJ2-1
TGTGCCAGTAGTATGACGGGGAGCTCCTACAATGAGCAGTTCTTC
CASSMTGSSYNEQFF
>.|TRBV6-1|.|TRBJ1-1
TGTGCCAGCAGTGAAGGGGAGATAGGGAACACTGAAGCTTTCTTT
CASSEGEIGNTEAFF
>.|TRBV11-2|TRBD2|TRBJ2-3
TGTGCCAGCAGCTTAGCCCGCGGACTAGCATTAGATACGCAGTATTTT
CASSLARGLALDTQYF
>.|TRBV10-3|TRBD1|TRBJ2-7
TGTGCCATCAGTGGACAGGGGGACAACGAGCAGTACTTC
CAISGQGDNEQYF
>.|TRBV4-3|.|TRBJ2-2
TGCGCCAGCAGCCAAGGCTCGGGATCCACCGGGGAGCTGTTTTTT
CASSQGSGSTGELFF
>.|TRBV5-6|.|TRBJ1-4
TGTGCCAGCAGCTTGGCGGGTGGCAGTGGACTGTTTTTT
CASSLAGGSGLFF
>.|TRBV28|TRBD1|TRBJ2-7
TGTGCCAGCAGCAAAACCGGGACAGGGCTTTACGAGCAGTACTTC
CASSKTGTGLYEQYF
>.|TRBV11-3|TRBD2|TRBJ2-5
TGTGCCAGCAGCTTTGGGGCTAGCGGGAGTTGGGTGACCCAGTACTTC
CASSFGASGSWVTQYF
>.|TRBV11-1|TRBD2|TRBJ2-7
TGTGCCAGCAGCCCTCGACTAGCGGGAGGTATCTACGAGCAGTACTTC
CASSPRLAGGIYEQYF
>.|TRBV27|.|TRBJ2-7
TGTGCCAGCTCCTCCGGGGCCCAGGGGCACGAGCAGTACTTC
CASSSGAQGHEQYF
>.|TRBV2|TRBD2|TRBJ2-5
TGTGCCAGCGGGGTTACTAGCGACCAAGAGACCCAGTACTTC
CASGVTSDQETQYF
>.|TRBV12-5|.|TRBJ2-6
TGTGCTAGTGGTCCTTCTGGGGCCAACGTCCTGACTTTC
CASGPSGANVLTF
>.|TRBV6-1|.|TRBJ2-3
TGTGCCAGCAGAGCAAGAGCGGAATACACAGATACGCAGTATTTT
CASRARAEYTDTQYF
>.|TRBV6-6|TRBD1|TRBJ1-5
TGTGCCAGCGGGACAGGGTTGTACAATCAGCCCCAGCATTTT
CASGTGLYNQPQHF
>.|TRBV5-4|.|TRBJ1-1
TGTGCCAGCAGCTTGGAACCAGGGAAAAACACTGAAGCTTTCTTT
CASSLEPGKNTEAFF
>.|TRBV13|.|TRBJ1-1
TGTGCCAGCAGCTCCCCCACAGGGATTGAAGCTTTCTTT
CASSSPTGIEAFF
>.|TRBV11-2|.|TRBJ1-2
TGTGCCAGCAGCTGGAACGGGGGGCGGGATGGCTACACCTTC
CASSWNGGRDGYTF
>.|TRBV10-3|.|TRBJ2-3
TGTGCCGTCCAGGGGCTCCAAGGGGCAGATACGCAGTATTTT
CAVQGLQGADTQYF
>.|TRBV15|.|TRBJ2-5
TGTGCCACCAGCAGGTACAGACAAGAGACCCAGTACTTC
CATSRYRQETQYF
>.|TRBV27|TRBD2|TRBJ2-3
TGTGCCAGCAGTTCTAGCGGGATTTTGGATACGCAGTATTTT
CASSSSGILDTQYF
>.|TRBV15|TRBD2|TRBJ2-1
TGTGCCACCAGCAGGGACCGAGCACTAGCGGGCAATGAGCAGTTCTTC
CATSRDRALAGNEQFF
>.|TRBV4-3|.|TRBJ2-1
TGCGCCAGCAGCCAAGATTATGACACCGACTACTCCTACAATGAGCAGTTCTTC
CASSQDYDTDYSYNEQFF
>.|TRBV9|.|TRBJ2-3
TGTGCCAGCAGCGCCCACCTACAGGGAATCACAGATACGCAGTATTTT
CASSAHLQGITDTQYF
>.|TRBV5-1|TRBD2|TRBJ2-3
TGCGCCAGCAGCCCCGGACTAGCGGGAGGTCTAGATACGCAGTATTTT
CASSPGLAGGLDTQYF